This T cell receptor (beta chain) originates from a study of type 1 regulatory T cells. Germline CDR1 reads SGHRS; CDR2 reads YFSETQ. Trimming cost V 3 bases and J 6 bases, with 10 bases left between them. The CDR3 spans 12 residues. Via MiXCR, TCRdb re-called the reads, giving one row per CDR3 protein. Among 75,000 to 100,000 distinct CDR3 sequences listed, roughly 31% were seen once. V gene TRBV5-1 combines with J gene TRBJ2-7, with a tentative D call TRBD2 (5 bases). The origin of this receptor is a human donor in good health. The specimen was CD4+ T cells, either the whole sample or a sorted fraction (not recorded which). The CDR3 region has the DNA TGCGCCAGCAGCTCTAGCCTAGGCGAGCAGTACTTC. Translation: CASSSSLGEQYF. Complete variable domain (other parts from reference TRBV5-1 and TRBJ2-7): KAGVTQTPRYLIKTRGQQVTLSCSPISGHRSVSWYQQTPGQGLQFLFEYFSETQRNKGNFPGRFSGRQFSNSRSEMNVSTLELGDSALYLCASSSSLGEQYFGPGTRLTVT.